The next 7 T cell receptor beta chains were all read from a single sample in a study of blood T cell repertoires in COVID-19. Sequencing used immunoSEQ multiplex PCR; TCRdb keeps in-frame clones, though not all of them. This sample carries roughly 250,000 clones, roughly 90% of them seen once, and the ten largest clones take under 3.5%. What was sequenced was PBMCs or T cells enriched from blood (not recorded which). The receptors stem from a woman between 45 and 65 years old who had recovered from COVID-19.

The chain joins TRBV27 to TRBJ1-4, with 11 bases matching TRBD1. The V segment lost 6 bases and the J segment 8 bases; nucleotides outside the gene matches: 8. The CDR3 sequence is 15 residues long. The V gene's germline CDR1 is MNHEY and CDR2 SMNVEV (reference sequence). The CDR3 DNA reads as TGTGCCAGCAGGGGACAGGGGGGAGAACGGGAAAAACTGTTTTTT. Translating it yields CASRGQGGEREKLFF.

J is TRBJ2-6 and V is TRBV4-2; D may be TRBD1 (6 bases). V was clipped by 2 bases and J by 0 bases, with 17 bases between them. This CDR3 is 19 amino acids long. Germline CDR1 and CDR2: LGHNA and YNFKEQ. CDR3 protein: CASSQIWAGANSGANVLTF. Here the CDR3 DNA reads TGTGCCAGCAGCCAAATTTGGGCAGGGGCGAACTCTGGGGCCAACGTCCTGACTTTC.

The table lists this clone with a count of one. The chain combines TRBV30 with TRBJ2-7; D not resolved. The CDR3 extends over 13 amino acids. The germline V and J ends were trimmed by 4 bases and 0 bases, with 10 bases remaining between them. Germline assignment: CDR1 GTSNPN and CDR2 SVGIG (reference sequence). The CDR3 DNA sequence: TGTGCCTGGATGAGCGCGAGCTCCTACGAGCAGTACTTC. Translated: CAWMSASSYEQYF.

V usage is TRBV6-5 and J usage is TRBJ1-2; D perhaps matches TRBD1 (6 bases). Germline V gene sequence: CDR1 MNHEY, CDR2 SVGAGI. Trimming removed 6 bases at V and 8 bases at J, with 19 bases between. This CDR3 has 14 residues. The CDR3 sequence is CASRLLDSLRGYTF. The DNA of the CDR3 is TGTGCCAGCAGATTGCTGGACAGTCTCCGGGGCTACACCTTC.

This sequence joins TRBV7-9 and TRBJ2-1; 12 bases align to TRBD2. The germline CDR1 and CDR2 sequences are SEHNR and FQNEAQ (reference sequence). Germline trimming cut 1 base from V and 7 bases from J; bases unmatched to any gene: 5. This CDR3 has 16 amino acids. The DNA for the CDR3 is TGTGCCAGCAGCTTAGGACTAGCGGGAGTCATGAATGAGCAGTTCTTC. Amino acids: CASSLGLAGVMNEQFF.

This clone was observed once. This chain joins TRBV29-1 and TRBJ1-4; TRBD1 might be the D (5 bases). V was pared by 6 bases and J by 8 bases, with 13 bases between. Germline CDR1 and CDR2: SQVTM and ANQGSEA. CDR3 length: 12 residues. The CDR3 loop reads CSVDQGPEKLFF. The CDR3 DNA is TGCAGCGTCGACCAGGGCCCGGAAAAACTGTTTTTT.

The CDR3 spells CASSEWSSGASTDTQYF. The CDR3, as DNA: TGTGCCAGCAGTGAATGGTCTAGCGGGGCAAGCACAGATACGCAGTATTTT. The chain couples TRBV6-1 to TRBJ2-3; 9 bases match TRBD2. V lost 2 bases and J lost 0; bases outside the gene matches: 6. CDR1 MNHNS and CDR2 SASEGT come from the germline V gene. The CDR3 is 17 residues long.